The entry below describes one T cell receptor beta chain. Its antigen is not identified. Given a much more abundant clone one base away, this may be a read error. This sample is part of a study of T cell repertoires in cytomegalovirus infection. Across the whole study: Public TCR beta signatures provided an indication of both CMV infection and a matching HLA type. Findings and caveats of the study: Across the ex vivo response, the dominant clonotypes were HLA-C-restricted CMV-specific TCR beta clonotypes. Carriers of CMV plus the relevant HLA were identified by cumulative public TCR beta family frequency.

The ends lost 4 bases at V and 6 bases at J; junction bases unmatched: 13. Germline V gene sequence: CDR1 MNHGY, CDR2 SAAAGT. CDR3 size: 16 residues. TCRdb reanalysed the reads using MiXCR and keeps one entry per CDR3 protein. The profile shows fewer than 550,000 distinct CDR3 sequences, about 17% of them singletons. This clonotype was obtained from a human donor in good health (CMV status not recorded). Some clones in this sample may be carry-over from other donors' samples. The sample was CD8+ T cells from PBMCs. This chain links TRBV6-8 with TRBJ2-3; the match to TRBD2 covers 7 bases. CDR3 coding DNA: TGTGCCAGCAGTTTCGTTGCGGGAGAAGGTTGGGATACGCAGTATTTT. Translating gives CASSFVAGEGWDTQYF.